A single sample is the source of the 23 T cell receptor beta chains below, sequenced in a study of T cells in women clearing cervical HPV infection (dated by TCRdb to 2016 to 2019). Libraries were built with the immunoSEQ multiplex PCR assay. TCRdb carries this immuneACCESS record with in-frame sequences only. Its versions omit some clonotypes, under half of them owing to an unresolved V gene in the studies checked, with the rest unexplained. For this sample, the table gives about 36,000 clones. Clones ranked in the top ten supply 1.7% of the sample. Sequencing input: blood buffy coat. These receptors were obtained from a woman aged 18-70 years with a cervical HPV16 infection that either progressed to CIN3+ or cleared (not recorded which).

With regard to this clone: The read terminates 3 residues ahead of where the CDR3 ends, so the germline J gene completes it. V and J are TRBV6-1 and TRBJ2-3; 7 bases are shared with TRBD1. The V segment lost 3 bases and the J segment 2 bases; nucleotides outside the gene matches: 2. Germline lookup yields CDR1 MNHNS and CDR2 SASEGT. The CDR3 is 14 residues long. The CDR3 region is CASSERGPTDTQYF. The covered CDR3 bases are TGTGCCAGCAGTGAGAGGGGGCCCACAGATACG.

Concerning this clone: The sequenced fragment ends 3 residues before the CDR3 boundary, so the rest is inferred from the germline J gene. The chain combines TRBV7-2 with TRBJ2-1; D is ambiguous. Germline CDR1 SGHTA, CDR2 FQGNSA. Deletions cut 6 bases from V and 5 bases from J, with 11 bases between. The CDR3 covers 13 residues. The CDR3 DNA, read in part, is TGTGCCAGCAGTCCCCCCTCGGACAATGAG. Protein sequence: CASSPPSDNE. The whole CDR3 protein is CASSPPSDNEQFF.

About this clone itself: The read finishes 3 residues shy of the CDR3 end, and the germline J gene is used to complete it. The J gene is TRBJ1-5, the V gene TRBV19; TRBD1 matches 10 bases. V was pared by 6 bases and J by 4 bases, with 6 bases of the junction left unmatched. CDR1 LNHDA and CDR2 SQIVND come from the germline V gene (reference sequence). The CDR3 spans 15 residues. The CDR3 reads CASRRGTGDNQPQHF. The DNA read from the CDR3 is TGTGCCAGTAGGAGAGGGACAGGGGATAATCAGCCC.

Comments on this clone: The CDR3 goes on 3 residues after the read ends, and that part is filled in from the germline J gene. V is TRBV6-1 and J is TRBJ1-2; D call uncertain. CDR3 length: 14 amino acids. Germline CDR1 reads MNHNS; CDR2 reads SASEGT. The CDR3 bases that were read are TGTGCCAGCAGTGAAGCTACAGTAGGTGATCGC. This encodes CASSEATVGDR. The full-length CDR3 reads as CASSEATVGDRYTF.

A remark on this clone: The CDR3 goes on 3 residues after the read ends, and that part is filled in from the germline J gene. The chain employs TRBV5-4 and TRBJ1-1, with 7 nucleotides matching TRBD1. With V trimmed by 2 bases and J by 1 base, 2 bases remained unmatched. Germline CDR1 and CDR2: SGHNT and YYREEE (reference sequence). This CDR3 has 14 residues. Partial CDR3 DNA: TGTGCCAGCAGCTTAGGGACAGAGAACACTGAA. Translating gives CASSLGTENTE. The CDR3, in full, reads CASSLGTENTEAFF.

The CDR3 here is CASSANRVLSGNTIYF. The CDR3 DNA, read in part, is TGTGCCAGCAGCGCGAACAGGGTCCTCTCTGGAAACACC. The V call is TRBV7-6, the J call TRBJ1-3, with a tentative D call TRBD1 (6 bases). The missing CDR3 end, 3 residues past where the read stops, is filled in from the germline J gene. The V gene lost 5 bases and the J gene lost 0 bases, with 14 bases spanning the gap. Germline values: CDR1 SGHVS, CDR2 FNYEAQ. This CDR3 region has 16 residues.

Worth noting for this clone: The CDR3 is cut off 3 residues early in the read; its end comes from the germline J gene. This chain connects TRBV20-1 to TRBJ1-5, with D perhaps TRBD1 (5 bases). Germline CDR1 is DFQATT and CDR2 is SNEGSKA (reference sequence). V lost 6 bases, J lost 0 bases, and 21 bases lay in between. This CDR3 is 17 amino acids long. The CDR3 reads CSAEDSPFSVSNQPQHF. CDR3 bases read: TGCAGTGCAGAAGACAGCCCTTTTAGTGTTAGCAATCAGCCC.

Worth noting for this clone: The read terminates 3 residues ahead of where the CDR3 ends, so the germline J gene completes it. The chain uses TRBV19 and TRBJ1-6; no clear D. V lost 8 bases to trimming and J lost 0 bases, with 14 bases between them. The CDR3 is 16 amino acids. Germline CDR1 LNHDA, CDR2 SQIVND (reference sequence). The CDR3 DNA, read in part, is TGTGCCAGTCGCGAAGGGTCGAGCTCCTATAATTCACCC. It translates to CASREGSSSYNSP. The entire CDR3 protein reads CASREGSSSYNSPLHF.

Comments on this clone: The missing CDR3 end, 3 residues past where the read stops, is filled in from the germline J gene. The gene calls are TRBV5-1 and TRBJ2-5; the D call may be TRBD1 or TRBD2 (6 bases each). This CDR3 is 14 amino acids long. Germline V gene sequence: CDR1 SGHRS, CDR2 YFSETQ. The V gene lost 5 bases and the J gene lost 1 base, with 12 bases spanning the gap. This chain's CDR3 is CASREGDGQETQYF. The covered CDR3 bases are TGCGCCAGCAGGGAGGGGGACGGCCAAGAGACC. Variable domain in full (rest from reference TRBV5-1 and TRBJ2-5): KAGVTQTPRYLIKTRGQQVTLSCSPISGHRSVSWYQQTPGQGLQFLFEYFSETQRNKGNFPGRFSGRQFSNSRSEMNVSTLELGDSALYLCASREGDGQETQYFGPGTRLLVL.

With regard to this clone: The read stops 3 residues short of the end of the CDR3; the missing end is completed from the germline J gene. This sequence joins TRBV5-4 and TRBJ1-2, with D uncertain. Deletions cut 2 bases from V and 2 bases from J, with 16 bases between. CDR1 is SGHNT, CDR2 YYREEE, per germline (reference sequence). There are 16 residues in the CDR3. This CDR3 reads CASSFPGGDYNYGYTF. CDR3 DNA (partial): TGTGCCAGCAGCTTCCCCGGCGGAGATTACAACTATGGC.

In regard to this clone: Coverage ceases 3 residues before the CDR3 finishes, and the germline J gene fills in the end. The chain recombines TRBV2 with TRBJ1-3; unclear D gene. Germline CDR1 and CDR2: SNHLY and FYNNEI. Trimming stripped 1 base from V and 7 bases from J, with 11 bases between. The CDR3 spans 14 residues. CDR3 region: CASSEGPLGNTIYF. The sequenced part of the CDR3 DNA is TGTGCCAGCAGTGAAGGCCCCCTAGGCAACACC.

This CDR3 is CASSQRGVQWETQYF. The sequenced CDR3 bases are TGTGCCAGTAGCCAGCGGGGTGTTCAGTGGGAGACC. The rearrangement uses TRBV19 and TRBJ2-5; 7 positions match TRBD2. The read terminates 3 residues ahead of where the CDR3 ends, so the germline J gene completes it. V shed 6 bases and J 5 bases; nucleotides not matched to a gene: 12. CDR1 and CDR2 from the germline V gene are LNHDA and SQIVND (reference sequence). There are 15 residues in the CDR3.

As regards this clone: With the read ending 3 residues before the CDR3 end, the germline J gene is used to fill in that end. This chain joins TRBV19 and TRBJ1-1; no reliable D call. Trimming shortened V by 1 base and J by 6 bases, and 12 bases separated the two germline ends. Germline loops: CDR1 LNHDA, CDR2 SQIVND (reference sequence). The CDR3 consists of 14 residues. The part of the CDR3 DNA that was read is TGTGCCAGTAGTATAGGGGCGGGGAGCGCTGAA. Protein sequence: CASSIGAGSAE. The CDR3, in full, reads CASSIGAGSAEAFF.

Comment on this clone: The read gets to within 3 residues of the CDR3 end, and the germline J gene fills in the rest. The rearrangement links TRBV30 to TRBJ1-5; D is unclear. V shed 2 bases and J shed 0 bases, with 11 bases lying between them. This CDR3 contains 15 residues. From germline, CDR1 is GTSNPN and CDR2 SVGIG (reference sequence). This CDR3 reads CAWSIELSSNQPQHF. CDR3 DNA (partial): TGTGCCTGGAGTATAGAATTAAGTAGCAATCAGCCC.

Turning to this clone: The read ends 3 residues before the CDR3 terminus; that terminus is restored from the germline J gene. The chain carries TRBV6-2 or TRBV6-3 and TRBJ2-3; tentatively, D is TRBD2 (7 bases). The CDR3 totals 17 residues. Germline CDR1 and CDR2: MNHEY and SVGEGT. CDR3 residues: CASSYSSRGARGETQYF. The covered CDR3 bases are TGTGCCAGCAGTTACTCGAGCCGGGGGGCTCGGGGGGAGACG.

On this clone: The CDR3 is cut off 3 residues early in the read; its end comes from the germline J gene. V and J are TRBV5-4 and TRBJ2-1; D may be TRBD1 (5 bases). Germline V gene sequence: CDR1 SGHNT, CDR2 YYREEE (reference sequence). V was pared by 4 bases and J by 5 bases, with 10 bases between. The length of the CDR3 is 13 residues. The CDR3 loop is CASSHIQDNEQFF. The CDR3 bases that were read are TGTGCCAGCAGCCACATACAGGACAATGAG. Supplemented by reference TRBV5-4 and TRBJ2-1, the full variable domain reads ETGVTQSPTHLIKTRGQQVTLRCSSQSGHNTVSWYQQALGQGPQFIFQYYREEENGRGNFPPRFSGLQFPNYSSELNVNALELDDSALYLCASSHIQDNEQFFGPGTRLTVL.

CDR3 DNA, as far as it was read: TGTGCCAGTAGTATGGCCGTGGTCGATGAC. Amino acids: CASSMAVVDD. The entire CDR3 protein reads CASSMAVVDDYTF. The rearrangement uses TRBV19 and TRBJ1-2; no firm D call. With the read ending 3 residues before the CDR3 end, the germline J gene is used to fill in that end. CDR1 and CDR2 (germline): LNHDA, SQIVND (reference sequence). The CDR3 loop spans 13 amino acids.

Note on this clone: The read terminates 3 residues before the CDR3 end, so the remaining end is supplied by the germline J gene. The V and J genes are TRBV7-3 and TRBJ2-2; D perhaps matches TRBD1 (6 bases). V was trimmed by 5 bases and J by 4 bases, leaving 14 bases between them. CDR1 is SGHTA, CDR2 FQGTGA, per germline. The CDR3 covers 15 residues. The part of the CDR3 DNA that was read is TGTGCCAGCAGCCCGAGTGGGGGCTCCACCGGGGAG. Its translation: CASSPSGGSTGE. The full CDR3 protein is CASSPSGGSTGELFF.

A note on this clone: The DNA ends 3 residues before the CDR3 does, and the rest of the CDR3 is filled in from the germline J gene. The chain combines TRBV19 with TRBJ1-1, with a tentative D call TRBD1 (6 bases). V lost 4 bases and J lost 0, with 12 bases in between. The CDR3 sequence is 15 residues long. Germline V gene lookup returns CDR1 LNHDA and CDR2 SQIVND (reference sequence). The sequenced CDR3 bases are TGTGCCAGTAGTAAAGGGGGGGGCATGAACACTGAA. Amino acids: CASSKGGGMNTE. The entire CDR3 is CASSKGGGMNTEAFF.

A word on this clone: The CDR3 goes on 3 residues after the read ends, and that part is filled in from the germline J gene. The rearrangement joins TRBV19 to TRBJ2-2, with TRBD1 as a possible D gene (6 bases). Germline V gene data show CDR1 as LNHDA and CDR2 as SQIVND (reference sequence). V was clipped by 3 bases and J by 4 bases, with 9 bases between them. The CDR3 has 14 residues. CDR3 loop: CASSIQGFTGELFF. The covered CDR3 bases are TGTGCCAGTAGTATTCAGGGGTTCACCGGGGAG.

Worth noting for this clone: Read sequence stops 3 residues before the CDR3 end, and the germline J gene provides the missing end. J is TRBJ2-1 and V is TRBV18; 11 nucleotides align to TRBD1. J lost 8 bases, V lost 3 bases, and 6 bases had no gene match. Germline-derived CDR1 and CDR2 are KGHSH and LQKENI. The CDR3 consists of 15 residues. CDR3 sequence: CASSPGDRGTYEQFF. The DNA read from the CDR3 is TGTGCCAGCTCACCGGGGGACAGGGGGACATATGAG.

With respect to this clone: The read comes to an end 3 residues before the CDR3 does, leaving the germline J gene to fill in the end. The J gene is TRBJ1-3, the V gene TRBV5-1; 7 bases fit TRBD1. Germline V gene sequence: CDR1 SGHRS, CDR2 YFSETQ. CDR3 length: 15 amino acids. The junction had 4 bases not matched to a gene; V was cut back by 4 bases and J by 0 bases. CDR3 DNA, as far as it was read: TGCGCCAGCAGCCGCGGACAGGTCTCTGGAAACACC. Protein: CASSRGQVSGNT. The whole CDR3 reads CASSRGQVSGNTIYF. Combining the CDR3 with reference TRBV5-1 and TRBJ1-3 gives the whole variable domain KAGVTQTPRYLIKTRGQQVTLSCSPISGHRSVSWYQQTPGQGLQFLFEYFSETQRNKGNFPGRFSGRQFSNSRSEMNVSTLELGDSALYLCASSRGQVSGNTIYFGEGSWLTVV.

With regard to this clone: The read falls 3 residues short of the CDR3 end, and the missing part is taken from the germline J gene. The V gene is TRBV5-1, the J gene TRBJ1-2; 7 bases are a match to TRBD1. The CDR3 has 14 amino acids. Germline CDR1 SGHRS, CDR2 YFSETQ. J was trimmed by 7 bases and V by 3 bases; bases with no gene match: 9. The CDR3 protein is CASSSDLTGVGYTF. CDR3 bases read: TGCGCCAGCAGCTCCGACCTTACAGGGGTTGGC.